The T cell receptor beta chain described here comes from a study of blood T cells in healthy people across ages. Whole-study results and caveats: With age, beta diversity per million T cells declined roughly linearly, significantly by about 40.

Alongside a J-beta primer mix, a sample-barcoded 5' primer served in a second PCR lasting roughly 6 to 11 cycles. Each CDR3 protein is one row after TCRdb ran MiXCR on the 5' RACE reads. The sample comprises some 1.5 million distinct CDR3 sequences, 28% of which are singletons, and over 7% rests with the top ten. This clonotype was found a few times. Its cognate antigen is unknown. The CDR3 length is 13 residues. The V gene lost 3 bases and the J gene lost 6 bases, with 11 bases spanning the gap. Germline V gives CDR1 WSHSY, CDR2 SAAADI. This chain connects TRBV10-2 to TRBJ1-2; a possible D gene is TRBD1 (6 bases). The clonotype comes from a woman aged 25 to 39 in good health. Material: blood. CDR3 region: CASSEYRENGYTF. The CDR3 nucleotides read TGCGCCAGCAGTGAATACAGGGAAAATGGCTACACCTTC.